These 28 T cell receptor beta chains came from one sample sequenced in a study of response to subunit inactivated influenza vaccine. TCRdb reprocessed the RT-PCR reads with MiXCR, giving one entry per CDR3 protein. The table has roughly 700,000 distinct CDR3 sequences, about 15% seen once. The sequencing here drew on PBMCs from blood, taken 14 to 15 days before vaccination. These receptors were taken from a man aged 50-59 years who received an inactivated influenza vaccine.

This clonotype was seen a few times. V gene TRBV4-1 combines with J gene TRBJ1-1, with D hard to call. Trimming pared 1 base from V and 2 bases from J, leaving 8 bases between. Germline V lookup: CDR1 MGHRA, CDR2 YSYEKL. The CDR3 consists of 14 residues. CDR3 DNA sequence: TGCGCCAGCAGCCAAGTGGCAGGAAACACTGAAGCTTTCTTT. Its protein product is CASSQVAGNTEAFF.

Remarks on this clonotype: It may be a read error: a sequence one base away is much more abundant. The J gene is TRBJ1-1, the V gene TRBV10-3; perhaps TRBD1 as D (5 bases). V was trimmed by 2 bases and J by 5 bases, leaving 9 bases between them. This CDR3 region has 13 residues. CDR1 is ENHRY, CDR2 SYGVKD, per germline. DNA for the CDR3: TGTGCCATCAGTGAGAGGGGTAAGACTGAAGCTTTCTTT. Translation: CAISERGKTEAFF.

This clonotype was seen a few times. The chain recombines TRBV24-1 with TRBJ2-1; D is undetermined. CDR1 and CDR2 (germline): KGHDR, SFDVKD. The CDR3 loop spans 14 amino acids. V was trimmed by 3 bases and J by 4 bases, leaving 9 bases between them. The CDR3 loop reads CATSDGLPYNEQFF. DNA of the CDR3: TGTGCCACCAGTGATGGGCTACCTTACAATGAGCAGTTCTTC.

This clonotype was counted a few times. The chain recombines TRBV10-3 with TRBJ2-1; 9 nucleotides match TRBD1. The CDR3 covers 17 residues. The germline CDR1 and CDR2 sequences are ENHRY and SYGVKD. The V and J ends lost 3 bases and 8 bases, in that order; junction bases with no gene match: 14. The CDR3 here is CAISETVSGQGIDEQFF. As DNA, the CDR3 is TGTGCCATCAGTGAAACTGTGTCCGGACAGGGGATCGATGAGCAGTTCTTC.

The chain is built from TRBV12-3 or TRBV12-4 and TRBJ2-7; TRBD1 matches 9 bases. The J segment lost 6 bases and the V segment lost 6 bases, leaving 12 bases of the junction unmatched. The CDR3 covers 15 residues. CDR3 nucleotides: TGTGCCAGCAGACTGAGACAGGGGGGTGCGTCCGAGCAGTACTTC. Translating gives CASRLRQGGASEQYF.

The rearrangement uses TRBV24-1 and TRBJ2-1; the D gene is possibly TRBD2 (5 bases). CDR1 and CDR2 (germline): KGHDR, SFDVKD. The CDR3 has 14 amino acids. The V gene lost 1 base and the J gene lost 4 bases, with 7 bases spanning the gap. The CDR3 reads CATSDFSGYNEQFF. In DNA, the CDR3 is TGTGCCACCAGTGATTTCTCGGGATACAATGAGCAGTTCTTC.

V gene TRBV20-1 combines with J gene TRBJ2-1; D is ambiguous. Germline V gives CDR1 DFQATT, CDR2 SNEGSKA (reference sequence). V was shortened by 3 bases and J by 2 bases, with 8 bases between the two germline ends. The length of the CDR3 is 13 residues. CDR3 sequence (DNA): TGCAGTGCTAGGTTCCTAACCTACAATGAGCAGTTCTTC. As protein: CSARFLTYNEQFF.

This clonotype was recorded a few times. The rearrangement joins TRBV7-2 to TRBJ1-1; D gene unclear. Trimming left V 6 bases short and J 11 bases short, with 13 bases between. The CDR3 has 11 residues. Germline V gene sequence: CDR1 SGHTA, CDR2 FQGNSA. CDR3 sequence: CASRATTGAFF. DNA of the CDR3: TGTGCCAGCAGGGCCACAACTGGGGCTTTCTTT.

V usage is TRBV2 and J usage is TRBJ2-7, with 12 bases fitting TRBD2. Germline CDR1 and CDR2: SNHLY and FYNNEI. V trimming: 7 bases; J trimming: 3 bases; junction bases outside the gene matches: 7. The CDR3 is 15 residues long. The CDR3 sequence: CASKRLAGAFYEQYF. CDR3 in DNA: TGTGCCAGCAAGCGACTAGCGGGGGCCTTCTACGAGCAGTACTTC.

This clonotype was observed a handful of times. The V call is TRBV2, the J call TRBJ2-3; the match to TRBD2 covers 7 bases. Unmatched junction bases numbered 14, after V lost 7 bases and J lost 7 bases. Germline CDR1 and CDR2: SNHLY and FYNNEI. The CDR3 is 15 amino acids. CDR3 nucleotide sequence: TGTGCCAGCAACAAGCTAGCGGCCCTACAGAATACGCAGTATTTT. As protein: CASNKLAALQNTQYF.

The chain recombines TRBV20-1 with TRBJ2-5, with a possible D match to TRBD2 (5 bases). Deletions cut 4 bases from V and 2 bases from J, with 14 bases between. CDR1 is DFQATT and CDR2 is SNEGSKA in the germline V gene (reference sequence). This CDR3 is built from 14 residues. As DNA, the CDR3 is TGCAGTGCTAAGATTCGCGGGTTACAAGAGACCCAGTACTTC. This codes for CSAKIRGLQETQYF.

CDR3 region: CASSNVGARETQYF. Here the CDR3 DNA reads TGTGCCAGCAGTAATGTGGGGGCTCGAGAGACCCAGTACTTC. This chain connects TRBV12-3 or TRBV12-4 to TRBJ2-5; D is perhaps TRBD1 (6 bases). V was cut by 5 bases and J by 4 bases, with 14 bases left in between. The CDR3 is made up of 14 amino acids.

The chain links TRBV11-2 to TRBJ2-2; the D gene is possibly TRBD1 (5 bases). Per the germline V gene, CDR1 is SGHAT and CDR2 is FQNNGV. With 1 base removed from V and 3 bases from J, the gap between germline ends came to 12 bases. The CDR3 runs 16 residues. The CDR3 region is CASSLARTPDTGELFF. CDR3 bases: TGTGCCAGCAGCTTAGCCCGGACACCCGACACCGGGGAGCTGTTTTTT.

The J gene is TRBJ2-2, the V gene TRBV12-3 or TRBV12-4; 7 positions agree with TRBD1. Trimming at V came to 4 bases and at J to 6 bases, leaving 11 bases not matched to a gene. CDR3 length: 16 amino acids. The chain's CDR3 is CASSSDTGERPGELFF. CDR3 nucleotide sequence: TGTGCCAGCAGTTCCGATACAGGGGAACGGCCCGGGGAGCTGTTTTTT.

The rearrangement joins TRBV2 to TRBJ2-7; no definite D call. Germline V gene data show CDR1 as SNHLY and CDR2 as FYNNEI. With 7 bases removed from V and 3 bases from J, the gap between germline ends came to 10 bases. The CDR3 has 12 residues. The CDR3 is CASTPTVYEQYF. The CDR3 DNA is TGTGCCAGCACTCCAACTGTCTACGAGCAGTACTTC.

This clonotype was recorded a few times. This chain connects TRBV18 to TRBJ2-1, with 10 bases matching TRBD1. V was clipped by 1 base and J by 8 bases; unmatched bases: 2. CDR3 length: 14 residues. Germline lookup yields CDR1 KGHSH and CDR2 LQKENI. The CDR3 loop reads CASSPRQGAYEQFF. CDR3 in DNA: TGTGCCAGCTCACCACGACAGGGGGCCTATGAGCAGTTCTTC.

This chain links TRBV14 with TRBJ1-1, with D unresolved. V was shortened by 5 bases and J by 13 bases, with 17 bases between the two germline ends. This CDR3 comprises 12 residues. The germline gives CDR1 SGHDN, CDR2 FVKESK. The CDR3 region has the DNA TGTGCCAGCAGCAAGACCGGTTTGGGTGGTTTCTTT. Translation gives CASSKTGLGGFF.

This clonotype was observed at least ten times. This chain connects TRBV12-3 or TRBV12-4 to TRBJ2-7; D is perhaps TRBD2 (5 bases). CDR3 length equals 13 residues. V was cut by 6 bases and J by 1 base, with 10 bases left in between. CDR3 region: CASSHSGSYEQYF. CDR3 in DNA: TGTGCCAGCAGCCACAGCGGATCCTACGAGCAGTACTTC.

Ten or more counts support this clonotype. This chain uses TRBV10-3 with TRBJ1-6, with D perhaps matching TRBD1 (5 bases). The CDR3 runs to 13 residues. The germline gives CDR1 ENHRY, CDR2 SYGVKD. Trimming removed 2 bases at V and 10 bases at J, with 9 bases between. CDR3 sequence reads: CAISEGRGSPLHF. The CDR3 region has the DNA TGTGCCATCAGTGAGGGTCGGGGGTCACCCCTCCACTTT.

The chain recombines TRBV12-3 or TRBV12-4 with TRBJ1-5, with D hard to call. Between the trimmed V and J ends, which lost 2 bases and 10 bases, there was a span of 12 bases. This CDR3 comprises 13 residues. The CDR3 DNA reads as TGTGCCAGCAGTTTACGTGGGCAGTCTCCCCAGCATTTT. Translated: CASSLRGQSPQHF.

This clonotype was counted ten times or more. The chain recombines TRBV12-3 or TRBV12-4 with TRBJ1-5; D uncertain. Trimming took 4 bases from V and 4 from J, leaving 5 bases between them. This CDR3 is built from 12 residues. CDR3 DNA sequence: TGTGCCAGCAGTTACTCGAATCAGCCCCAGCATTTT. Protein: CASSYSNQPQHF.

This clonotype has more than one count but fewer than ten. This chain uses TRBV6-1 with TRBJ2-3; TRBD2 is a possible D gene (6 bases). This CDR3 comprises 16 residues. Per the germline V gene, CDR1 is MNHNS and CDR2 is SASEGT. V lost 0 bases, J lost 1 base, and 11 bases lay in between. The CDR3 sequence: CASSEALASGTDTQYF. The DNA of the CDR3 is TGTGCCAGCAGTGAAGCCCTCGCTAGCGGCACAGATACGCAGTATTTT.

This clonotype turned up a few times. The rearrangement joins TRBV12-3 or TRBV12-4 to TRBJ1-1, with D hard to call. This CDR3 has 18 residues. V was trimmed by 4 bases and J by 0 bases, leaving 21 bases between them. DNA for the CDR3: TGTGCCAGCAGTTCACGCCGGCGCGGAGTTGTGTTGAACACTGAAGCTTTCTTT. It translates to CASSSRRRGVVLNTEAFF.

The V gene is TRBV6-6, the J gene TRBJ1-2; D may be TRBD1 (6 bases). The length of the CDR3 is 13 residues. The V gene lost 2 bases and the J gene lost 6 bases, with 10 bases spanning the gap. Germline V gene sequence: CDR1 MNHNY, CDR2 SVGAGI (reference sequence). The CDR3 here is CASSYTGNDGYTF. Written as DNA, the CDR3 is TGTGCCAGCAGTTACACAGGGAATGATGGCTACACCTTC.

This chain joins TRBV6-1 and TRBJ2-2; perhaps TRBD1 as D (5 bases). V lost 6 bases and J 7 bases, leaving 18 bases between the germline ends. Looked up from germline, CDR1 is MNHNS and CDR2 is SASEGT. This CDR3 spans 15 amino acids. The CDR3: CASSHVIGAGGELFF. The CDR3 nucleotides read TGTGCCAGCAGCCATGTCATTGGGGCTGGCGGGGAGCTGTTTTTT.

This chain joins TRBV7-8 and TRBJ1-4; 10 bases line up with TRBD1. Germline trimming cut 4 bases from V and 3 bases from J; bases unmatched to any gene: 8. The CDR3 is 17 residues long. Germline CDR1 is SGHVS and CDR2 is FQNEAQ. The CDR3 reads CASSYPPDRGANEKLFF. The CDR3 DNA follows: TGTGCCAGCAGCTACCCACCGGACAGGGGGGCTAATGAAAAACTGTTTTTT.

This clonotype was seen more than once but under ten times. CDR3 residues: CASSQGLYSNQPQHF. DNA of the CDR3: TGCGCCAGCAGCCAAGGACTTTATAGCAATCAGCCCCAGCATTTT. The V call is TRBV4-1, the J call TRBJ1-5, with D unresolved. Trimming removed 1 base at V and 0 bases at J, with 7 bases between. Germline V gene lookup returns CDR1 MGHRA and CDR2 YSYEKL. There are 15 residues in the CDR3.

This clonotype has more than one count but fewer than ten. V usage is TRBV12-3 or TRBV12-4 and J usage is TRBJ2-1; TRBD1 might be the D (6 bases). Trimming removed 4 bases from V and 0 bases from J, with 10 bases in between. CDR3 length: 15 amino acids. CDR3 nucleotide sequence: TGTGCCAGCAGTTCGAGACAGGCCTCCTACAATGAGCAGTTCTTC. This sequence encodes CASSSRQASYNEQFF.